A selection of T cell receptor beta chains follows, all from one sample in a study of blood T cell repertoires in COVID-19. Using immunoSEQ multiplex PCR, the repertoire was profiled, and TCRdb retains in-frame clones only, with some absent. The table records roughly 120,000 clones, more than 70% of them present only once. Sequencing was done on a sample of peripheral blood. The receptors here all came from a man between 65 and 85 years old with acute or convalescent COVID-19. CDR3s include the opening cysteine and the closing phenylalanine or tryptophan. A D gene is named only where the DNA matches it firmly. Clone size is stated in some rows and not others, as once, few, many or a class when expanded.

CDR3 DNA,CDR3 protein,D gene,clone size,V gene,J gene,CDR3 length
TGCGCCAGCAGCCTCGACAGTCGTAGCTATGGCTACACCTTC,CASSLDSRSYGYTF,.,once,TRBV5-1,TRBJ1-2,14
TGTGCCAGCGCGACAGTGGGCAATCAGCCCCAGCATTTT,CASATVGNQPQHF,.,.,TRBV19,TRBJ1-5,13
TGTGCCAGCAGCCAAGAATTCTTGGGCAGGCCAAGCGAAAAACTGTTTTTT,CASSQEFLGRPSEKLFF,.,.,TRBV3-1/TRBV3-2,TRBJ1-4,17
TGCAGCGCCCGGTTAACTGACTACGAGCAGTACTTC,CSARLTDYEQYF,.,.,TRBV29-1,TRBJ2-7,12
TGTGCCAGCAGCTTAGATGGCGGCTACACCTTC,CASSLDGGYTF,.,.,TRBV7-2,TRBJ1-2,11
TGCGCCAGCAGCTCGACCGGGACAGGTGATAATGAAAAACTGTTTTTT,CASSSTGTGDNEKLFF,TRBD1,.,TRBV5-1,TRBJ1-4,16
TGTGCCAGCAGCTTATCGCCGGGGAGGAACACTGAAGCTTTCTTT,CASSLSPGRNTEAFF,.,.,TRBV7-3,TRBJ1-1,15
TGTGCCAGCTCACCAGGGACAGACAATGAAAAACTGTTTTTT,CASSPGTDNEKLFF,TRBD1,.,TRBV18,TRBJ1-4,14
TGCGCCAGCAGCCCCGGCGGGGGCTCCTACAATGAGCAGTTCTTC,CASSPGGGSYNEQFF,TRBD2,.,TRBV5-1,TRBJ2-1,15
TGCGCCAGCAGCCAAGCTAGTAACAATGAGCAGTTCTTC,CASSQASNNEQFF,.,.,TRBV4-1,TRBJ2-1,13
TGCGCCAGCAGCTCGGATAATTCACCCCTCCACTTT,CASSSDNSPLHF,.,.,TRBV5-1,TRBJ1-6,12
TGTGCCAGCAGCCCTGGGGGAGGGGGAGCAGATACGCAGTATTTT,CASSPGGGGADTQYF,.,.,TRBV7-6,TRBJ2-3,15
TGCGCCAGCAGCTCCCTCCCCGGGACTAGCGGGCACAATGAGCAGTTCTTC,CASSSLPGTSGHNEQFF,TRBD2,.,TRBV5-1,TRBJ2-1,17
TGTGCCAGCAGTTTAGGAGGTTCCAATGGCTACACCTTC,CASSLGGSNGYTF,.,.,TRBV12-3/TRBV12-4,TRBJ1-2,13
TGTGCCACCAGTGGAGATTTCTCTGGAAACACCATATATTTT,CATSGDFSGNTIYF,.,.,TRBV15,TRBJ1-3,14
TGTGCCAGCAGCCAAGTGAGTCATGGCTACACCTTC,CASSQVSHGYTF,.,.,TRBV3-1/TRBV3-2,TRBJ1-2,12
TGTGCCAGCAGGGTGCTAGCGGGGGAGTACAATGAGCAGTTCTTC,CASRVLAGEYNEQFF,TRBD2,.,TRBV6-5,TRBJ2-1,15
TGTGCCAGCAGCGCCACTAACCGGGACAGCCTCATCACAGATACGCAGTATTTT,CASSATNRDSLITDTQYF,TRBD1,few,TRBV7-9,TRBJ2-3,18
TGTGCCAGCTCGGCGGACAGGATCTCTGGAAACACCATATATTTT,CASSADRISGNTIYF,TRBD1,.,TRBV7-8,TRBJ1-3,15
TGTGCCAGCGGGACAGGGGGCATCACTGAAGCTTTCTTT,CASGTGGITEAFF,TRBD1,few,TRBV6-5,TRBJ1-1,13
TGTGCCAGCAGCTTGAGGACGGGGGATCTCAATGAGCAGTTCTTC,CASSLRTGDLNEQFF,.,.,TRBV7-9,TRBJ2-1,15
TGCAGTGCTAGACCGGGGAATGAGCAGTTCTTC,CSARPGNEQFF,.,.,TRBV20-1,TRBJ2-1,11
TGTGCCAGCAGCGCCCACGCGTGGGGGGATCGGGTCACAGATACGCAGTATTTT,CASSAHAWGDRVTDTQYF,.,.,TRBV9,TRBJ2-3,18
TGTGCCATCGGGACTAGCGGGGACGTACAAGAGACCCAGTACTTC,CAIGTSGDVQETQYF,TRBD2,once,TRBV10-3,TRBJ2-5,15
TGCGCCAGCAGCTTATCCGGGACAGGGGGTTCTAGCACAGATACGCAGTATTTT,CASSLSGTGGSSTDTQYF,TRBD1,.,TRBV5-1,TRBJ2-3,18
TGTGCCAGCAGGGATCAGGAAAGCACAGATACGCAGTATTTT,CASRDQESTDTQYF,.,.,TRBV28,TRBJ2-3,14
TGTGCCAGCTCACCCGGAGGGGGCTTCACTGAAGCTTTCTTT,CASSPGGGFTEAFF,TRBD1,.,TRBV18,TRBJ1-1,14
TGTGCCAGTAGTAGACAGGCGAGGGGGAAACTGTTTTTT,CASSRQARGKLFF,.,.,TRBV19,TRBJ1-4,13
TGTGCCAGCAGCTCCCTGGACAGGTTGAACACCGGGGAGCTGTTTTTT,CASSSLDRLNTGELFF,TRBD1,.,TRBV5-6,TRBJ2-2,16
TGTGCCAGCAGCTCCACAGGGTTCGCTAATGAAAAACTGTTTTTT,CASSSTGFANEKLFF,.,.,TRBV7-9,TRBJ1-4,15
TGTGCCAGCAGCTCCGGACAGGGGGTGGTAGTAACTGGCTACACCTTC,CASSSGQGVVVTGYTF,TRBD1,.,TRBV5-4,TRBJ1-2,16
TGCGCCAGCAGCTCCTGGACAGGGGGGTGGACTGAAGCTTTCTTT,CASSSWTGGWTEAFF,TRBD1,.,TRBV4-1,TRBJ1-1,15
TGTGCCAGCAGCGCCCGGACAGGGGGAGGAAACACCATATATTTT,CASSARTGGGNTIYF,TRBD1,.,TRBV9,TRBJ1-3,15
TGTGCCAGCAGTTCGACCTTTAGCGGGGGGACCGGGGAGCTGTTTTTT,CASSSTFSGGTGELFF,TRBD2,.,TRBV28,TRBJ2-2,16
TGTGCCAGCAGAACTCACCCCGGGACAGGGGGTAACTATGGCTACACCTTC,CASRTHPGTGGNYGYTF,TRBD1,.,TRBV7-6,TRBJ1-2,17
TGTGCCAGCAGTGAACATTCGGGGACTGCCGGGCAGTACTTC,CASSEHSGTAGQYF,.,.,TRBV25-1,TRBJ2-7,14
TGTGCCAGCAGTGAACCAGGGCGTCAGGTAGCCTACGAGCAGTACTTC,CASSEPGRQVAYEQYF,.,.,TRBV6-1,TRBJ2-7,16
TGCGCCAGCAGCCAACCCCCAGGGGATTCTGGAAACACCATATATTTT,CASSQPPGDSGNTIYF,.,.,TRBV4-1,TRBJ1-3,16
TGTGCCAGCAGTGATCCTAGCGGGGGAACGGGTGGCGGGGAGCTGTTTTTT,CASSDPSGGTGGGELFF,TRBD2,.,TRBV25-1,TRBJ2-2,17
TGTGCCAGCAGCTCCATCAGGGGAACCGGGGAGCTGTTTTTT,CASSSIRGTGELFF,.,.,TRBV14,TRBJ2-2,14
TGTGCCAGCAGCTTAACTAGCGGGGGCGGGGAGCTGTTTTTT,CASSLTSGGGELFF,TRBD2,.,TRBV7-2,TRBJ2-2,14
TGTGCCAGCAGCTTCCTACAGGGGGCTGGAAACACCATATATTTT,CASSFLQGAGNTIYF,TRBD1,.,TRBV7-9,TRBJ1-3,15
TGTGCCAGCAGCCAAGGTTCGGGTCAGCCCCAGCATTTT,CASSQGSGQPQHF,.,.,TRBV3-1/TRBV3-2,TRBJ1-5,13
TGTGCCAGCAGGAGGGGGACTACATACACCGGGGAGCTGTTTTTT,CASRRGTTYTGELFF,.,.,TRBV2,TRBJ2-2,15
TGCAGCGTCGGCAGGGGGCTATCAGGGGCCAACGTCCTGACTTTC,CSVGRGLSGANVLTF,TRBD1,.,TRBV29-1,TRBJ2-6,15
TGTGCCAGTAGTAGTAGCGGGGGTTCCTACGAGCAGTACTTC,CASSSSGGSYEQYF,TRBD2,.,TRBV19,TRBJ2-7,14
TGTGCCAGCAGTGAATTTCCGCAGGGCCACTATGGCTACACCTTC,CASSEFPQGHYGYTF,.,.,TRBV6-1,TRBJ1-2,15
TGTGCCGTTACAGCGACAGAGCACACAGATACGCAGTATTTT,CAVTATEHTDTQYF,.,.,TRBV10-3,TRBJ2-3,14
TGCGCCAGCAGCTTGGAAGGGACATCATTGGGCGAGCAGTACTTC,CASSLEGTSLGEQYF,.,.,TRBV5-1,TRBJ2-7,15
TGTGCCAGCAGAGGGGGCTCCTATGGCTACACCTTC,CASRGGSYGYTF,TRBD1,.,TRBV6-5,TRBJ1-2,12
TGCGCCAGCAGCCAAGAGGGCAGGGGGCACACTGAAGCTTTCTTT,CASSQEGRGHTEAFF,TRBD1,once,TRBV4-1,TRBJ1-1,15
TGTGCTAGTGGTTTGGTGGGGGGGACTGAAGCTTTCTTT,CASGLVGGTEAFF,.,.,TRBV12-5,TRBJ1-1,13
TGTGCCAGCAGCCCTCTAGGAAGGGGCGGCAATGAGCAGTTCTTC,CASSPLGRGGNEQFF,.,.,TRBV7-8,TRBJ2-1,15
TGTGCCAGCAGCGTTCGGACACCGTCCTACGAGCAGTACTTC,CASSVRTPSYEQYF,.,few,TRBV5-5,TRBJ2-7,14
TGTGCCTGGAGTGGAATGGGAGTTGGCTACACCTTC,CAWSGMGVGYTF,.,.,TRBV30,TRBJ1-2,12
TGTGCCAGCAGCCGGGACATTAATTCACCCCTCCACTTT,CASSRDINSPLHF,.,.,TRBV7-6,TRBJ1-6,13
TGTGCCAGCAGCGGACAGGTCTCCTACGAGCAGTACTTC,CASSGQVSYEQYF,TRBD1,.,TRBV7-9,TRBJ2-7,13
TGTGCCACCCGAAAGACGGGTGGGCAAGAGACCCAGTACTTC,CATRKTGGQETQYF,.,.,TRBV10-3,TRBJ2-5,14
TGTGCCAGCAGCCGGGACAGGGTCTTCAATGAGCAGTTCTTC,CASSRDRVFNEQFF,TRBD1,.,TRBV7-9,TRBJ2-1,14